This TCR beta chain was sequenced during a study of cytomegalovirus exposure and HLA in healthy donors. Study-level results: An analysis done earlier found most TCR beta V segments productive about 87% or about 30% of the time.

The CDR3 runs to 16 residues. Germline CDR1 and CDR2: SGHDT and YYEEEE. The junction had 17 bases not matched to a gene; V was cut back by 6 bases and J by 10 bases. Of note for this clone: The antigen is unknown.

Vbeta (60) and Jbeta (13) primers were used in the PCR. Some clones are missing from TCRdb's copy, which holds only in-frame ones; the method was immunoSEQ multiplex PCR. The sample has approximately 190,000 clones; roughly 80% are singletons. The sequenced material came from PBMCs. The chain recombines TRBV5-6 with TRBJ2-1; TRBD2 matches 9 bases. The sequence came from a woman aged 25-40 years in good health and CMV-seropositive. The CDR3 region has the DNA TGTGCCAGCACCCCCGGGGCGGGGGGGAATCCTCGAGAGCAGTTCTTC. Translating gives CASTPGAGGNPREQFF.